Below are 10 T cell receptor beta chains sequenced from a single sample in a study of T cells in Graves' hyperthyroidism and ophthalmopathy. Regions amplified from RNA transcripts were the TCR beta CDR3 regions. The TCR CDR3 was amplified in a first-round RT-PCR using the HTBI primer set. TCRdb analysed the multiplex PCR reads with MiXCR anew, one entry per CDR3 protein. The sample yields hundreds of thousands of distinct CDR3 sequences, under 15% seen once. The sequenced material came from blood. Receptor source: a woman aged 40-49 years with Graves' ophthalmopathy.

This clonotype was recorded many times. The genes are TRBV6-5 and TRBJ1-2, with D uncertain. Germline V lookup: CDR1 MNHEY, CDR2 SVGAGI. V was cut by 4 bases and J by 4 bases, with 16 bases left in between. CDR3 length: 15 amino acids. CDR3 nucleotide sequence: TGTGCCAGCAGTTTTCCCCCTGGCGAAGGCTATGGCTACACCTTC. It is translated as CASSFPPGEGYGYTF.

The table lists this clonotype with many counts. V and J are TRBV20-1 and TRBJ2-5; the D is unclear. V lost 4 bases to trimming and J lost 0 bases, with 6 bases between them. CDR1 is DFQATT, CDR2 SNEGSKA, per germline (reference sequence). This CDR3 has 12 amino acids. CDR3 sequence reads: CSANDYQETQYF. For the CDR3, the DNA is TGCAGTGCTAATGACTACCAAGAGACCCAGTACTTC.

This chain links TRBV7-9 with TRBJ2-5; no firm D call. This CDR3 comprises 14 residues. CDR1 SEHNR and CDR2 FQNEAQ come from the germline V gene (reference sequence). Between the trimmed V and J ends, which lost 1 base and 3 bases, there was a span of 9 bases. CDR3 DNA sequence: TGTGCCAGCAGCTTAGGGGCAGTCAAAGAGACCCAGTACTTC. It encodes CASSLGAVKETQYF.

This clonotype was detected many times. The chain joins TRBV10-3 to TRBJ2-5, with 7 positions matching TRBD1. CDR1 and CDR2 (germline): ENHRY, SYGVKD. Trimming at V came to 2 bases and at J to 4 bases, leaving 4 bases not matched to a gene. This CDR3 contains 14 residues. The DNA of the CDR3 is TGTGCCATCAGTGAGACAGGGGCCGGAGAGACCCAGTACTTC. Protein sequence: CAISETGAGETQYF.

This clonotype showed up many times. CDR3 loop: CASSLDRVGYTF. The CDR3 DNA reads as TGTGCCAGCAGCTTAGACAGGGTTGGCTACACCTTC. The V call is TRBV7-2, the J call TRBJ1-2; tentative D call: TRBD1 (6 bases). Trimming shortened V by 1 base and J by 7 bases, and 7 bases separated the two germline ends. CDR1 SGHTA and CDR2 FQGNSA come from the germline V gene. CDR3 length equals 12 residues.

Many counts were recorded for this clonotype. This rearrangement joins TRBV6-1 to TRBJ2-5; a weak D match, TRBD2 (6 bases). Per germline, CDR1 MNHNS and CDR2 SASEGT. Deletions cut 5 bases from V and 5 bases from J, with 18 bases between. The CDR3 extends over 15 amino acids. This CDR3 reads CASSRPGEPVETQYF. CDR3 DNA sequence: TGTGCCAGCAGTCGCCCGGGAGAACCAGTTGAGACCCAGTACTTC.

This clonotype was counted many times. The V and J genes are TRBV7-3 and TRBJ2-2; 11 bases are shared with TRBD1. CDR3 length equals 15 residues. The trim removed 5 bases at V and 6 bases at J, leaving 5 bases unmatched. Germline V CDR1 and CDR2: SGHTA, FQGTGA. CDR3 sequence (DNA): TGTGCCAGCAGCCCCCCGGGACAGGGGGCCGGGGAGCTGTTTTTT. Translation: CASSPPGQGAGELFF.

In this sample, this clonotype turned up many times. The chain employs TRBV28 and TRBJ2-7, with D tentatively TRBD1 (5 bases). The CDR3 spans 14 residues. From germline, CDR1 is MDHEN and CDR2 SYDVKM. Deletions cut 6 bases from V and 3 bases from J, with 15 bases between. The CDR3 loop is CASSEKGPGYEQYF. The CDR3 nucleotides read TGTGCCAGCAGCGAAAAGGGGCCGGGCTACGAGCAGTACTTC.

This clonotype showed up many times. The rearrangement links TRBV28 to TRBJ2-7; TRBD1 agrees at 10 bases. The junction had 3 bases not matched to a gene; V was cut back by 5 bases and J by 5 bases. Germline-derived CDR1 and CDR2 are MDHEN and SYDVKM. This CDR3 has 13 amino acids. The CDR3: CASSRDRGNEQYF. Written as DNA, the CDR3 is TGTGCCAGCAGTAGGGACAGGGGCAACGAGCAGTACTTC.

This clonotype has ten or more counts. The chain is built from TRBV15 and TRBJ2-7; D is uncertain. The CDR3 contains 13 residues. Germline loops: CDR1 LNHNV, CDR2 YYDKDF (reference sequence). The ends were cut back, 4 bases at V and 5 bases at J, with 12 bases in the middle. The CDR3 reads CATSKFGADEQYF. In DNA, the CDR3 is TGTGCCACCAGCAAATTCGGTGCTGACGAGCAGTACTTC.